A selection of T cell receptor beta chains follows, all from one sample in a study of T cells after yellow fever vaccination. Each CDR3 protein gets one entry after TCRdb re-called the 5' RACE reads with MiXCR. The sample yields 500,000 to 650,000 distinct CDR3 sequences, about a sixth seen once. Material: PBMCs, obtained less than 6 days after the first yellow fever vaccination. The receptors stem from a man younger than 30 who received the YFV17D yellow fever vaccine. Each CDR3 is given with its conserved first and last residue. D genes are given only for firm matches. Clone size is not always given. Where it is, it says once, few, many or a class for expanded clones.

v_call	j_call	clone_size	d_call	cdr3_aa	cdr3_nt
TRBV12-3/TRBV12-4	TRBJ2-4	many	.	CASSEGPAKNIQYF	TGTGCCTCCTCGGAGGGGCCCGCCAAAAACATTCAGTACTTC
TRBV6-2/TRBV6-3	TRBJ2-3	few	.	CASRSGSFNTQYF	TGTGCCAGCAGGAGCGGGTCCTTTAATACGCAGTATTTT
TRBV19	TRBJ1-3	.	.	CASSRTLGFGNTIYF	TGTGCCAGTAGCCGGACCTTGGGGTTCGGAAACACCATATATTTT
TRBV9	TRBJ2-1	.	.	CASSPRLIYNEQFF	TGTGCCAGCAGCCCCCGGTTAATCTACAATGAGCAGTTCTTC
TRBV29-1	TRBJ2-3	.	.	CSVTSFGDTQYF	TGCAGCGTAACTTCGTTCGGAGATACGCAGTATTTT
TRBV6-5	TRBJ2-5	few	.	CATMRRETQYF	TGTGCCACCATGCGGCGAGAGACCCAGTACTTC
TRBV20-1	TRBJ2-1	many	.	CSASGGYNEQFF	TGCAGTGCTAGCGGGGGTTACAATGAGCAGTTCTTC
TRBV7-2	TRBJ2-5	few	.	CASSLVEGVETQYF	TGTGCCAGCAGCTTAGTCGAGGGGGTGGAGACCCAGTACTTC
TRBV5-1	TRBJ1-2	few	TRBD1	CASSNSGTGAEGYGYTF	TGCGCCAGCAGTAACTCCGGGACAGGAGCAGAAGGCTATGGCTACACCTTC
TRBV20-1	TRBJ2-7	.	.	CSAREVRVGYVQYF	TGCAGTGCTAGAGAGGTCAGGGTGGGTTACGTGCAGTACTTC
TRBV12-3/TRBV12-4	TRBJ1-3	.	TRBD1	CASSQQGTLSGNTIYF	TGTGCCAGCAGTCAACAGGGGACCCTCTCTGGAAACACCATATATTTT
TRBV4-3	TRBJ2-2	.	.	CASSQKTVPSTGELFF	TGCGCCAGCAGCCAGAAGACGGTCCCCAGTACCGGGGAGCTGTTTTTT
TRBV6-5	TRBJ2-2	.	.	CASSYSTAAAGELFF	TGTGCCAGCAGTTACTCGACGGCAGCCGCCGGGGAGCTGTTTTTT
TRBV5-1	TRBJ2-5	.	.	CASSSGTNRAETQYF	TGCGCCAGCAGCTCAGGGACGAACCGCGCGGAGACCCAGTACTTC
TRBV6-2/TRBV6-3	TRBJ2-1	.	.	CASSYGGARAREQFF	TGTGCCAGCAGTTACGGGGGGGCCAGGGCGCGGGAGCAGTTCTTC
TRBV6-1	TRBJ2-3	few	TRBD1	CASKDRGTDTQYF	TGTGCCAGCAAGGACAGGGGCACAGATACGCAGTATTTT
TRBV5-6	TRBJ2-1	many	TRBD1	CASSLGLTGGGNEQFF	TGTGCCAGCAGCTTGGGGCTGACAGGGGGAGGTAATGAGCAGTTCTTC
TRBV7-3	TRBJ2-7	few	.	CASSLTGDLREQYF	TGTGCCAGCAGCTTAACGGGGGACTTGAGGGAGCAGTACTTC
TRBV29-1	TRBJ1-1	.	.	CSVRDPADGEAFF	TGCAGCGTGCGAGATCCCGCAGACGGTGAAGCTTTCTTT
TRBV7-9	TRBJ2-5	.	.	CASSLRATQYF	TGTGCCAGCAGCTTACGGGCGACCCAGTACTTC
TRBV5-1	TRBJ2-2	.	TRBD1	CASAFGTGNTGELFF	TGCGCCAGTGCATTTGGGACAGGGAACACCGGGGAGCTGTTTTTT
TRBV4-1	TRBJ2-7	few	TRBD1	CASSLNRDRTKLEQYF	TGCGCCAGCAGCCTGAATAGGGACAGGACGAAGCTGGAGCAGTACTTC
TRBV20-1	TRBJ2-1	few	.	CSARESPGNEQFF	TGCAGTGCTAGAGAATCTCCCGGCAATGAGCAGTTCTTC
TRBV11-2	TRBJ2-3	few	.	CASSTLGGGRNTQYF	TGTGCCAGCAGCACCTTGGGAGGAGGGAGGAATACGCAGTATTTT
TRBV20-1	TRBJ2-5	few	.	CSRRTAGETQYF	TGCAGTCGGAGGACGGCGGGGGAGACCCAGTACTTC
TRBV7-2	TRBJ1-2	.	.	CASSSLGQTIYTF	TGTGCCAGCAGCTCATTAGGACAGACTATCTACACCTTC
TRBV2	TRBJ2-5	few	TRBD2	CASRPKGLAQETQYF	TGTGCCAGCAGACCGAAGGGACTAGCCCAAGAGACCCAGTACTTC
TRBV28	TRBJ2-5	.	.	CASSLASPYQETQYF	TGTGCCAGCAGTTTGGCTAGTCCCTACCAAGAGACCCAGTACTTC
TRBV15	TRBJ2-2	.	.	CATSRDRTLGGELFF	TGTGCCACCAGCAGAGATAGGACGTTGGGTGGGGAGCTGTTTTTT
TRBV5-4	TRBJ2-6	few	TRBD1	CASSLPQGVRSGANVLTF	TGTGCCAGCAGCTTGCCACAGGGGGTTCGCTCTGGGGCCAACGTCCTGACTTTC
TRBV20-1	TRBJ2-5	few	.	CSARDSGGQETQYF	TGCAGTGCTAGAGATTCCGGGGGACAAGAGACCCAGTACTTC
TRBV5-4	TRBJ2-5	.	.	CASSPHGGGYGVKTQYF	TGTGCCAGCAGCCCCCACGGCGGGGGCTACGGGGTGAAGACCCAGTACTTC
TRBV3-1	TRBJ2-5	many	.	CASSQDGSRETQYF	TGTGCCAGCAGCCAAGACGGCAGCCGGGAGACCCAGTACTTC
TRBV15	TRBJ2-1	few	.	CATSRDLGGTRNEQFF	TGTGCCACCAGCAGAGATCTGGGGGGAACTCGCAATGAGCAGTTCTTC